This TCR beta chain was recovered during a study of T cell responses to AZD1222 COVID-19 vaccine. V was clipped by 5 bases and J by 6 bases, with 16 bases between them. The CDR3 consists of 14 residues. CDR1 is SGHAT, CDR2 FQNNGV, per germline. Only one count was recorded for this clone. Antigen: not known. Points from the study as a whole: Variant regions that are unmutated are reportedly the target of nearly half of spike-specific TCRs. Regions 160-218 and 743-854 held dominance among vaccine-associated CD4 TCRs, which spanned spike. Among those given AZD1222, only 6 or 7 were seropositive at baseline.

Assay used: immunoSEQ multiplex PCR; TCRdb lists only in-frame clones, some missing. The repertoire holds 110,000 to 150,000 clones, with roughly 90% as singletons. The sequence was collected from an adult who received the AZD1222 COVID-19 vaccine. Material: peripheral blood, obtained 28 days after the second AZD1222 dose. The rearrangement joins TRBV11-2 to TRBJ1-1; D unclear. CDR3 amino acids: CASSASGRRPEAFF. CDR3 DNA sequence: TGTGCCAGCAGCGCCTCCGGGCGCCGGCCTGAAGCTTTCTTT.